Below, 29 T cell receptor beta chains from the same sample are listed, as sequenced in a study of T cells in Graves' hyperthyroidism and ophthalmopathy. What was amplified from RNA transcripts were TCR beta CDR3 regions. In the first-round RT-PCR of the TCR CDR3, the HTBI primer set was used. From the multiplex PCR reads, TCRdb called clonotypes with MiXCR, one entry per CDR3 protein. The sample has roughly 840,000 distinct CDR3 sequences; around 38% are singletons. Sequencing used blood. The receptor set was obtained from a man between 18 and 29 years old with Graves' hyperthyroidism.

Many counts were recorded for this clonotype. The chain combines TRBV10-3 with TRBJ2-2; TRBD1 or TRBD2 may be the D gene (5 bases each). This CDR3 spans 15 amino acids. Looked up from germline, CDR1 is ENHRY and CDR2 is SYGVKD. Trimming removed 4 bases at V and 6 bases at J, with 15 bases between. CDR3 in amino acids: CAISVDGTWAGELFF. In DNA, the CDR3 is TGTGCCATCAGTGTGGACGGGACGTGGGCCGGGGAGCTGTTTTTT.

The chain employs TRBV14 and TRBJ1-1; TRBD1 might be the D (5 bases). The CDR3 covers 15 residues. The germline V gene has CDR1 SGHDN and CDR2 FVKESK. Trimming shortened V by 0 bases and J by 5 bases, and 13 bases separated the two germline ends. Here the CDR3 reads CASSQEGVDWTEAFF. Written as DNA, the CDR3 is TGTGCCAGCAGCCAAGAAGGGGTAGATTGGACTGAAGCTTTCTTT.

This clonotype was recorded at least ten times. V is TRBV29-1 and J is TRBJ1-4, with TRBD1 matching over 7 bases. The CDR3 is made up of 14 amino acids. After removal of 4 bases from V and 10 bases from J, the junction contained 12 bases not matched to a gene. Germline-derived CDR1 and CDR2 are SQVTM and ANQGSEA. This CDR3 is CSVAEQRDSIKLFF. The DNA of the CDR3 is TGCAGCGTTGCGGAACAGCGGGACAGCATAAAACTGTTTTTT.

This clonotype showed up many times. The chain joins TRBV2 to TRBJ1-2; 10 bases map to TRBD1. CDR3 size: 13 residues. Losses at the gene ends were 7 bases for V and 2 bases for J; bases not matched to a gene: 1. Germline V gives CDR1 SNHLY, CDR2 FYNNEI. CDR3 sequence (DNA): TGTGCCAGCATGGGACAGGGGAACTATGGCTACACCTTC. It is translated as CASMGQGNYGYTF.

The chain combines TRBV7-9 with TRBJ1-4; the D gene is possibly TRBD1 (5 bases). Trimming removed 4 bases at V and 8 bases at J, with 14 bases between. Germline V gene lookup returns CDR1 SEHNR and CDR2 FQNEAQ (reference sequence). The CDR3 is 14 amino acids. DNA of the CDR3: TGTGCCAGCAGCTCCTACAGGATAGGGGAAAAACTGTTTTTT. This gives the protein CASSSYRIGEKLFF.

The sample holds many counts of this clonotype. The chain recombines TRBV10-3 with TRBJ2-7, with 13 bases lining up with TRBD2. V shed 6 bases, J shed 1 base, and the junction held 3 bases outside the gene matches. Germline lookup yields CDR1 ENHRY and CDR2 SYGVKD. CDR3 length: 15 residues. In DNA form, the CDR3 reads TGTGCCATCAGGGGGGGACTAGCGGGATCCTACGAGCAGTACTTC. Its translation is CAIRGGLAGSYEQYF.

The V and J genes are TRBV29-1 and TRBJ1-1, with D unresolved. Trimming took off 8 bases at V and 1 base at J, with 11 bases between the two ends. This CDR3 comprises 12 residues. The germline V gene encodes CDR1 SQVTM and CDR2 ANQGSEA. The CDR3 nucleotides are TGCAGCAGTGAAGGAGGGAACACTGAAGCTTTCTTT. Residues: CSSEGGNTEAFF.

This clonotype has ten or more counts. The chain recombines TRBV9 with TRBJ2-5; 8 bases are shared with TRBD1. The CDR3 is made up of 15 amino acids. From germline, CDR1 is SGDLS and CDR2 YYNGEE. Trimming took 4 bases from V and 4 from J; bases not matched to a gene: 9. The CDR3 loop is CASSSEGGQGETQYF. The CDR3 DNA reads as TGTGCCAGCAGCTCAGAGGGTGGACAGGGAGAGACCCAGTACTTC.

This clonotype was seen ten or more times. The junction differs from germline at one of its ends, possibly a read error. V is TRBV4-1 and J is TRBJ1-2; TRBD1 aligns across 8 bases. The length of the CDR3 is 14 residues. Germline CDR1 reads MGHRA; CDR2 reads YSYEKL. CDR3 in amino acids: CASSRTGLDYGYTF. CDR3 bases: TGTGCCAGCAGCCGGACAGGGTTGGACTATGGCTACACCTTC.

Remarks on this clonotype: The junction and the germline gene differ at one end; a read error may be behind it. The rearrangement uses TRBV9 and TRBJ1-1; 8 positions agree with TRBD1. This CDR3 spans 15 amino acids. CDR1 and CDR2 from the germline V gene are SGDLS and YYNGEE. The CDR3 nucleotides are TGTGCCAGCAGCACCCAGGGGGCCGAGGGTACTGAAACTTTCTTT. This translates into CASSTQGAEGTETFF.

This clonotype was detected only a few times. The chain links TRBV20-1 to TRBJ2-5; the match to TRBD2 covers 11 bases. The junction had 12 bases not matched to a gene; V was cut back by 1 base and J by 2 bases. Germline V gene sequence: CDR1 DFQATT, CDR2 SNEGSKA (reference sequence). The CDR3 has 18 residues. CDR3 DNA sequence: TGCAGTGCTAGAGGCCTGGCCTTAGCGGGAGGGAAACAAGAGACCCAGTACTTC. This encodes CSARGLALAGGKQETQYF.

This clonotype has ten or more counts. This chain joins TRBV9 and TRBJ1-6, with a tentative D call TRBD1 (5 bases). With 4 bases removed from V and 11 bases from J, the gap between germline ends came to 13 bases. The CDR3 contains 13 residues. The germline V gene has CDR1 SGDLS and CDR2 YYNGEE. CDR3 region: CASSLRGSTPLHF. The CDR3 coding sequence is TGTGCCAGCAGCTTACGGGGGTCAACACCCCTCCACTTT.

The sample holds a few counts of this clonotype. This sequence joins TRBV7-9 and TRBJ2-7; possible D gene TRBD2, 6 bases. Between the trimmed V and J ends, which lost 7 bases and 4 bases, there was a span of 11 bases. CDR1 and CDR2 (germline): SEHNR, FQNEAQ (reference sequence). CDR3 length: 12 residues. CDR3: CASTTGEYEQYF. CDR3 nucleotide sequence: TGTGCCAGCACCACGGGGGAATACGAGCAGTACTTC.

This clonotype was observed a few times. The J gene is TRBJ2-5, the V gene TRBV7-2, with a weak D call TRBD2 (6 bases). In germline, CDR1 is SGHTA, CDR2 FQGNSA. CDR3 length equals 16 residues. Between the trimmed V and J ends, which lost 3 bases and 2 bases, there was a span of 16 bases. The CDR3 sequence: CASSLEMAGIQETQYF. CDR3 DNA sequence: TGTGCCAGCAGCTTGGAGATGGCGGGGATTCAAGAGACCCAGTACTTC.

The chain couples TRBV5-1 to TRBJ2-5; 12 nucleotides line up with TRBD2. In germline, CDR1 is SGHRS, CDR2 YFSETQ. This CDR3 is built from 13 residues. J was trimmed by 9 bases and V by 3 bases; bases with no gene match: 3. The CDR3: CASSSSGGESQYF. CDR3 DNA sequence: TGCGCCAGCAGCTCTAGCGGGGGGGAGTCCCAGTACTTC.

With regard to this clonotype: Mismatch with germline at one junction end may stem from a read error. V is TRBV9 and J is TRBJ1-1, with 8 nucleotides matching TRBD1. This CDR3 spans 16 amino acids. The germline V gene has CDR1 SGDLS and CDR2 YYNGEE. CDR3 in DNA: TGCGCCAGCAGCCAGTTTCGGGACAGGCCGAACACTGAAGCTTTCTTT. As protein: CASSQFRDRPNTEAFF. The full variable domain, rest sourced from reference TRBV9 and TRBJ1-1, is DSGVTQTPKHLITATGQRVTLRCSPRSGDLSVYWYQQSLDQGLQFLIQYYNGEERAKGNILERFSAQQFPDLHSELNLSSLELGDSALYFCASSQFRDRPNTEAFFGQGTRLTVV.

The chain employs TRBV25-1 and TRBJ2-5; 11 positions match TRBD1. The CDR3 is made up of 15 amino acids. V was clipped by 6 bases and J by 3 bases; unmatched bases: 6. The germline V gene encodes CDR1 MGHDK and CDR2 SYGVNS. The CDR3 sequence is CASSYWTGGEETQYF. CDR3 coding DNA: TGTGCCAGCAGCTATTGGACAGGGGGCGAAGAGACCCAGTACTTC.

As to this clonotype: Given a much more abundant clone one base away, this may be a read error. No conserved phenylalanine or tryptophan ends this CDR3, so it is likely a read error. This rearrangement joins TRBV7-9 to TRBJ2-2, with unresolved D. V lost 2 bases to trimming and J lost 2 bases, with 6 bases between them. This CDR3 has 14 amino acids. The germline gives CDR1 SEHNR, CDR2 FQNEAQ (reference sequence). Here the CDR3 reads CASSLSSNTGELFL. In nucleotides, the CDR3 is TGTGCCAGCAGCTTATCATCCAACACCGGGGAGCTGTTTCTT.

V and J are TRBV4-1 and TRBJ1-6, with a tentative D call TRBD1 (5 bases). The germline CDR1 and CDR2 sequences are MGHRA and YSYEKL. The CDR3 runs to 14 residues. V was cut by 5 bases and J by 5 bases, with 10 bases left in between. In nucleotides, the CDR3 is TGCGCCAGCAGCTGGGACTTAGATAATTCACCCCTCCACTTT. It specifies CASSWDLDNSPLHF.

This clonotype was counted ten times or more. This chain joins TRBV10-3 and TRBJ1-5; D call uncertain. Germline-derived CDR1 and CDR2 are ENHRY and SYGVKD. The V gene lost 0 bases and the J gene lost 4 bases, with 4 bases spanning the gap. This CDR3 region has 13 residues. The CDR3 bases are TGTGCCATCAGTGAGTCCCCGAATCAGCCCCAGCATTTT. The encoded protein is CAISESPNQPQHF.

This clonotype was seen repeatedly, ten times or more. The chain combines TRBV25-1 with TRBJ1-5, with D possibly TRBD1 on 5 matching bases. The CDR3 sequence is 14 residues long. Trimming left V 5 bases short and J 6 bases short, with 14 bases between. Germline V gene data show CDR1 as MGHDK and CDR2 as SYGVNS. The DNA of the CDR3 is TGTGCCAGCAGTTCACAGGAGTCGGGTCAGCCCCAGCATTTT. Translated, it gives CASSSQESGQPQHF.

This sequence joins TRBV10-3 and TRBJ2-5, with TRBD1 identical over 8 bases. This CDR3 contains 15 residues. The V gene's germline CDR1 is ENHRY and CDR2 SYGVKD. V was pared by 11 bases and J by 5 bases, with 16 bases of the junction left unmatched. The DNA for the CDR3 is TGTGCCTGGAGTGTACTGCAGGGGGCATGGGAGACCCAGTACTTC. Encoded protein: CAWSVLQGAWETQYF.

This clonotype was counted at least ten times. The chain's CDR3 is CAISAGGLQETQYF. The DNA for the CDR3 is TGTGCCATCAGCGCGGGAGGCCTCCAAGAGACCCAGTACTTC. J is TRBJ2-5 and V is TRBV10-3; 8 bases fit TRBD2. Unmatched junction bases numbered 4, after V lost 6 bases and J lost 1 base. The germline CDR1 and CDR2 sequences are ENHRY and SYGVKD. The CDR3 has 14 amino acids.

The chain recombines TRBV15 with TRBJ2-2; D not certain. The CDR3 covers 14 residues. In germline, CDR1 is LNHNV, CDR2 YYDKDF (reference sequence). V was trimmed by 5 bases and J by 0 bases, leaving 7 bases between them. CDR3 region: CATSGEANTGELFF. Here the CDR3 DNA reads TGTGCCACCAGCGGCGAGGCGAACACCGGGGAGCTGTTTTTT.

On this clonotype itself: This sequence may be a read error, since a much larger clone differs from it by one base. The J gene is TRBJ2-2, the V gene TRBV15; the D gene is possibly TRBD1 (6 bases). The ends were cut back, 3 bases at V and 1 base at J, with 9 bases in the middle. CDR3 length: 15 residues. The germline gives CDR1 LNHNV, CDR2 YYDKDF (reference sequence). The CDR3 spells CATSSPTGNTGELFF. The CDR3 coding sequence is TGTGCCACCAGCAGCCCGACAGGGAACACCGGGGAGCTGTTTTTT.

This clonotype appeared a single time. Compared with germline, one end of the junction differs, possibly owing to a read error. The chain has TRBV2 and TRBJ2-7, with 8 bases aligning to TRBD1. Germline lookup yields CDR1 SNHLY and CDR2 FYNNEI. The CDR3 spans 11 residues. CDR3 protein: CASGTGYGQYF. CDR3 DNA: TGTGCCAGCGGGACAGGCTACGGGCAGTACTTC.

This clonotype was counted only a few times. V usage is TRBV20-1 and J usage is TRBJ2-7; D unclear. This CDR3 contains 13 residues. Germline assignment: CDR1 DFQATT and CDR2 SNEGSKA (reference sequence). V was shortened by 0 bases and J by 0 bases, with 6 bases between the two germline ends. CDR3 sequence (DNA): TGCAGTGCTAGAGACCCTCTCTCCTACGAGCAGTACTTC. Amino acid sequence: CSARDPLSYEQYF.

This clonotype was counted many times. CDR3 sequence: CASSSLASYEQYF. DNA for the CDR3: TGTGCCAGCAGCAGCCTAGCATCCTACGAGCAGTACTTC. The V and J genes are TRBV7-6 and TRBJ2-7; a possible D gene is TRBD2 (5 bases). Germline loops: CDR1 SGHVS, CDR2 FNYEAQ. This CDR3 spans 13 amino acids. V lost 5 bases, J lost 1 base, and 9 bases lay in between.

V and J are TRBV19 and TRBJ1-2; the match to TRBD1 covers 8 bases. Trimming removed 3 bases from V and 4 bases from J; junction bases left unmatched: 19. The CDR3 extends over 19 amino acids. Per the germline V gene, CDR1 is LNHDA and CDR2 is SQIVND (reference sequence). CDR3 bases: TGTGCCAGTAGTATTTTAACCTCCCCAAGGACAGGGAGAGGCTATGGCTACACCTTC. Its translation: CASSILTSPRTGRGYGYTF.